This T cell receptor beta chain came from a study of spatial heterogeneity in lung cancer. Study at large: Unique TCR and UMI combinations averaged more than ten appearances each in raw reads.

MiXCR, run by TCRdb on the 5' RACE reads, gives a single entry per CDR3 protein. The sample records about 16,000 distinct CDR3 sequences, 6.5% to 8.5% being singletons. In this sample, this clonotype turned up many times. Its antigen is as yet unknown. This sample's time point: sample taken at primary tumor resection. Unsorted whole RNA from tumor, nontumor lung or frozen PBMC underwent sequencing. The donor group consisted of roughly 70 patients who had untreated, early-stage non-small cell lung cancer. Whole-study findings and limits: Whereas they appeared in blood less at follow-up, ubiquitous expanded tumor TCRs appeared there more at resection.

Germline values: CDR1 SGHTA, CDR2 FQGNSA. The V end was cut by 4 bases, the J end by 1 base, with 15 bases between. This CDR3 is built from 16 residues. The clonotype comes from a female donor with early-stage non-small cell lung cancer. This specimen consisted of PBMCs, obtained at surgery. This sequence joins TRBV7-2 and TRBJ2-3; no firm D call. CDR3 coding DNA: TGTGCCAGCAGCTCCCCGAGGCAGCTCGGCACAGATACGCAGTATTTT. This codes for CASSSPRQLGTDTQYF.